A single TCR beta chain is shown here with its context. Via MiXCR, TCRdb re-called the 5' RACE reads, giving one row per CDR3 protein. This table has 700,000 or so distinct CDR3 sequences, around 8.3% appearing once. These data originate in a study of identical twins. CDR1 is SGDLS and CDR2 is YYNGEE in the germline V gene. V lost 0 bases to trimming and J lost 0 bases, with 4 bases between them. This CDR3 region has 14 residues. These data were likewise used in another study, on yellow fever vaccine responses in identical twins.

The TCR sequence derives from a woman aged 18-29 years in good health. The sequenced sample consisted of PBMCs. V usage is TRBV9 and J usage is TRBJ1-3; the D is unclear. The CDR3 nucleotides read TGTGCCAGCAGCGTAGTTGGCTCTGGAAACACCATATATTTT. Protein product: CASSVVGSGNTIYF. The full variable domain, rest sourced from reference TRBV9 and TRBJ1-3, is DSGVTQTPKHLITATGQRVTLRCSPRSGDLSVYWYQQSLDQGLQFLIQYYNGEERAKGNILERFSAQQFPDLHSELNLSSLELGDSALYFCASSVVGSGNTIYFGEGSWLTVV.